The clone carrying this T cell receptor (beta chain) was found a few times. The antigen remains undetermined. One entry per CDR3 protein, called by TCRdb with MiXCR from the 5' RACE reads. The table has about 340,000 distinct CDR3 sequences, around a fifth seen once; the top ten hold around 12%. Looked up from germline, CDR1 is SEHNR and CDR2 is FQNEAQ (reference sequence). Trimming cost V 7 bases and J 4 bases, with 14 bases left between them. The CDR3 has 13 amino acids. The sample originates from a study of T-cell memory formation after mild COVID-19. Study-wide points: Prior to infection, memory already included some responding clones, suggesting cross-reactive memory joined.

Sequenced sample: PBMCs or a T cell subset sorted from them (not recorded which). This clonotype was sampled from an adult woman who had mild COVID-19 (a few samples of this study predate the infection). Cell type and time point are not known. The gene calls are TRBV7-9 and TRBJ2-7; either TRBD1 or TRBD2 may fit D (5 bases each). This CDR3 is CASNPGTSYEQYF. Here the CDR3 DNA reads TGTGCCAGCAACCCAGGGACCTCGTACGAGCAGTACTTC.